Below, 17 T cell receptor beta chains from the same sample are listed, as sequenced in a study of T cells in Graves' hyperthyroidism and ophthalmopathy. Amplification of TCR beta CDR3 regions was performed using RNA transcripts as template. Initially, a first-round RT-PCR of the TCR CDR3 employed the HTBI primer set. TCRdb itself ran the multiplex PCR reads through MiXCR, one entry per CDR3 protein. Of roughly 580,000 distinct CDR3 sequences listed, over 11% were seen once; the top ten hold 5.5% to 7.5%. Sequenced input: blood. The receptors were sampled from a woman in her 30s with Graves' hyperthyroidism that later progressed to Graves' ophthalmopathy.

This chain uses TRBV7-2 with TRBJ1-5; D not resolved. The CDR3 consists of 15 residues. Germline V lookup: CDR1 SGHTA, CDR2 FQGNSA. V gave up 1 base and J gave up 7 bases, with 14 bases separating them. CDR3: CASSLGNSGLQPQHF. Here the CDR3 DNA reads TGTGCCAGCAGCTTAGGCAATTCAGGACTCCAGCCCCAGCATTTT.

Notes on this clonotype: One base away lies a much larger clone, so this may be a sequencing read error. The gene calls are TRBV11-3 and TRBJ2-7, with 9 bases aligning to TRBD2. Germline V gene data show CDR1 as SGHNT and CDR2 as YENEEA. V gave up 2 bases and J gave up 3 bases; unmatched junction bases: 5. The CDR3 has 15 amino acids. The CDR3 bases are TGTGCCAGCAGCTTACCGGGACTAGCAGTCTACGAGCAGTACTTC. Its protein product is CASSLPGLAVYEQYF.

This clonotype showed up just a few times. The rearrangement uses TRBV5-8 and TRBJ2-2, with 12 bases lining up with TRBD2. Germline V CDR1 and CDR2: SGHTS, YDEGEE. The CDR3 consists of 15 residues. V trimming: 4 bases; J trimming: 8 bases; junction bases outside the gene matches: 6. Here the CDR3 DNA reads TGTGCCAGCAGCCCGACTAGCGGGAGTACGGGGGAGCTGTTTTTT. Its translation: CASSPTSGSTGELFF.

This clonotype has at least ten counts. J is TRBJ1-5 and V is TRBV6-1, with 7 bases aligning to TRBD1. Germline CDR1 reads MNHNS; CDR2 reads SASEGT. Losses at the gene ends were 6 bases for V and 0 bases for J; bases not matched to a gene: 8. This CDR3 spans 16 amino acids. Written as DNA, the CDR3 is TGTGCCAGCAGCCCCCGGACAGGTATTAGCAATCAGCCCCAGCATTTT. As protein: CASSPRTGISNQPQHF.

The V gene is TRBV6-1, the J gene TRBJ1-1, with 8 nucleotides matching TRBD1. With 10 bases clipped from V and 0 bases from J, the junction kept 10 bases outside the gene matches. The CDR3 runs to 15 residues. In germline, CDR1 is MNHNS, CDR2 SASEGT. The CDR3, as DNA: TGTGCCAACAGCAGGACAGGGACGATGAACACTGAAGCTTTCTTT. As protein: CANSRTGTMNTEAFF.

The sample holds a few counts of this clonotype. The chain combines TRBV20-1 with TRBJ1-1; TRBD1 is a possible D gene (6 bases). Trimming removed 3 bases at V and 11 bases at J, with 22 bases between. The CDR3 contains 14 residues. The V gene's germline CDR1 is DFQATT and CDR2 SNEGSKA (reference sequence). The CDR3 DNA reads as TGCAGTGCTAGGAGGGGCGAGGGGGGGATATACGCTTTCTTT. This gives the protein CSARRGEGGIYAFF.

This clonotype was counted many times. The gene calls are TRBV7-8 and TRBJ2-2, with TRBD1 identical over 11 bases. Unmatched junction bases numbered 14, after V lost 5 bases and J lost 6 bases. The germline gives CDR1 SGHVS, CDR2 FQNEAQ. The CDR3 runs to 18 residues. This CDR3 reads CASSIPISVGQGAGELFF. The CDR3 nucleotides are TGTGCCAGCAGCATACCTATAAGTGTGGGACAGGGGGCCGGGGAGCTGTTTTTT.

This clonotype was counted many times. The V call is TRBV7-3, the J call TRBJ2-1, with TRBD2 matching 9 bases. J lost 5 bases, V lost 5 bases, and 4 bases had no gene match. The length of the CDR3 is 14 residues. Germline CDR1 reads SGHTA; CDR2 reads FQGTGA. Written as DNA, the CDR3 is TGTGCCAGCAGCCCGACTAGCGGCAACAATGAGCAGTTCTTC. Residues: CASSPTSGNNEQFF. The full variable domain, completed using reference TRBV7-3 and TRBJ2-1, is GAGVSQTPSNKVTEKGKYVELRCDPISGHTALYWYRQSLGQGPEFLIYFQGTGAADDSGLPNDRFFAVRPEGSVSTLKIQRTERGDSAVYLCASSPTSGNNEQFFGPGTRLTVL.

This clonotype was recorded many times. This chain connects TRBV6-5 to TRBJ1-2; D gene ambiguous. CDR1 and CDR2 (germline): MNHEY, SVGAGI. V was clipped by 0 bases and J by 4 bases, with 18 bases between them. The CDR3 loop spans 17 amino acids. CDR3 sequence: CASSYSKRAAGGYGYTF. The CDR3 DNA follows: TGTGCCAGCAGTTACTCGAAGAGAGCAGCCGGTGGCTATGGCTACACCTTC.

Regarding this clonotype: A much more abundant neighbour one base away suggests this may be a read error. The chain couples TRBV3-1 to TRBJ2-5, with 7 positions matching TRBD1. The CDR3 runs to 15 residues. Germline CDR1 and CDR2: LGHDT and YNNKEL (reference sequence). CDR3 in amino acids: CASGQAPGGLETQYF. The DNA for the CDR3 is TGTGCCAGCGGCCAAGCGCCAGGGGGATTGGAGACCCAGTACTTC.

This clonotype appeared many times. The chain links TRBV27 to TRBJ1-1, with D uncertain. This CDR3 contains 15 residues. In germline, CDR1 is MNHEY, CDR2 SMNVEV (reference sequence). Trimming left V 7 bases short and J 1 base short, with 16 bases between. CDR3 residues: CASNHAYRANTEAFF. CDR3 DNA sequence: TGTGCCAGCAACCATGCGTATCGGGCGAACACTGAAGCTTTCTTT.

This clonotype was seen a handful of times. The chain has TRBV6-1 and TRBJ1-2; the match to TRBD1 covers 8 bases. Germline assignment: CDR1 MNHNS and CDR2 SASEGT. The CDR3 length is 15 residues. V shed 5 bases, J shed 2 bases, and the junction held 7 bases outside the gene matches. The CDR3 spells CASSSTGEGNYGYTF. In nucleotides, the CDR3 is TGTGCCAGCAGTTCGACAGGGGAGGGGAACTATGGCTACACCTTC.

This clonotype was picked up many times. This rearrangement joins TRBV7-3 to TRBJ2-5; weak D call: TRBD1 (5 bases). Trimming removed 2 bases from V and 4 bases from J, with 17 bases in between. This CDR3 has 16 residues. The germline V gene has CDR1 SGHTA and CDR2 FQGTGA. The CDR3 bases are TGTGCCAGCAGCTTAGGCTACTTGGGGCCGGGAGAGACCCAGTACTTC. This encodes CASSLGYLGPGETQYF.

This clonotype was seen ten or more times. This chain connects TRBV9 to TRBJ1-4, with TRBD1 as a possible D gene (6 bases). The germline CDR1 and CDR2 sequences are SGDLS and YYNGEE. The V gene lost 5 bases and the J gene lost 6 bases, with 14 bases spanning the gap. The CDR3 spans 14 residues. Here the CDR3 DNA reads TGTGCCAGCAGTGGAGGGGGGGGTGATGAAAAACTGTTTTTT. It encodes CASSGGGGDEKLFF. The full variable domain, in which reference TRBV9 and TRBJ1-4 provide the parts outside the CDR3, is DSGVTQTPKHLITATGQRVTLRCSPRSGDLSVYWYQQSLDQGLQFLIQYYNGEERAKGNILERFSAQQFPDLHSELNLSSLELGDSALYFCASSGGGGDEKLFFGSGTQLSVL.

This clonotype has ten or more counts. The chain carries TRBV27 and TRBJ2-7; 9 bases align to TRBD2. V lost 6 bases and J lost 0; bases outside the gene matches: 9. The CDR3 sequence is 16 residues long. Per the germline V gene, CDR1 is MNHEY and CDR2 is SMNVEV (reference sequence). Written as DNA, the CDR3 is TGTGCCAGCAGCCCTACTAGCGGGCTCTACTCCTACGAGCAGTACTTC. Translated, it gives CASSPTSGLYSYEQYF.

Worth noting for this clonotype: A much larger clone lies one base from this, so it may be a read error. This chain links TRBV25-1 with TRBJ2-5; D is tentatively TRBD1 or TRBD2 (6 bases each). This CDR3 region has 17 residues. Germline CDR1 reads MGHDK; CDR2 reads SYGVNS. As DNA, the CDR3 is TGTGCCAGCAGCTCCGAATTGGGGGGCAGCGACCAAGTGACCCAGTACTTC. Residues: CASSSELGGSDQVTQYF. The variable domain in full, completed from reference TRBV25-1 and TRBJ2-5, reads EADIYQTPRYLVIGTGKKITLECSQTMGHDKMYWYQQDPGMELHLIHYSYGVNSTEKGDLSSESTVSRIRTEHFPLTLESARPSHTSQYLCASSSELGGSDQVTQYFGPGTRLLVL.

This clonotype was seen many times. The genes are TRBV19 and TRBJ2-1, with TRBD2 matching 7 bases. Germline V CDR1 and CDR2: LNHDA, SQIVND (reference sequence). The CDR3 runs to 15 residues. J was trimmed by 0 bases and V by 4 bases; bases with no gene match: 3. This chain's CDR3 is CASSKASGSYNEQFF. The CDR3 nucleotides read TGTGCCAGTAGTAAGGCTAGCGGCTCCTACAATGAGCAGTTCTTC.